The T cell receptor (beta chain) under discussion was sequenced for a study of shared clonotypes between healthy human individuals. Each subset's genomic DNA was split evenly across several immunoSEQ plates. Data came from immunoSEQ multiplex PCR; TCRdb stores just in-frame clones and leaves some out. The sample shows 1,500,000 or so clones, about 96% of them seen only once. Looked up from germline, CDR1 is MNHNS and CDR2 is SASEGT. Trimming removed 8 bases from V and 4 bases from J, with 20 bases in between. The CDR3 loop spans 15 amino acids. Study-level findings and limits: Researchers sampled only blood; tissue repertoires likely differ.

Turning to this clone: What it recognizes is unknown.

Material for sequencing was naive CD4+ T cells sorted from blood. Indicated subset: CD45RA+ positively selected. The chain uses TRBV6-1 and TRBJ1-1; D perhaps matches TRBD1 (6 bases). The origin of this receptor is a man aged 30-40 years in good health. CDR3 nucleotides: TGTGCCAGCGGCAGAGGGGGGAGTTGGTTCACTGAAGCTTTCTTT. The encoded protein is CASGRGGSWFTEAFF.